This is a list of T cell receptor beta chains from one sample in a study of T cell changes during pregnancy in multiple sclerosis. Some clones are missing from TCRdb's copy, which holds only in-frame ones; the method was immunoSEQ multiplex PCR. The data contain 90,000 to 95,000 clones, about 94% of them singletons. Sequenced material: peripheral blood, taken in the third trimester of pregnancy. These receptors all stem from a female donor with multiple sclerosis, enrolled in a pregnancy study. The CDR3 runs from the conserved cysteine through the conserved F or W. Fields, in order: V gene, J gene, D gene, clone size, CDR3 DNA, CDR3 protein. The D gene is left open where the match is weak. A clone size is listed for some rows: how often the clone was seen (once, few, many), or a class if it is expanded.

TRBV7-9,TRBJ2-7,TRBD1,NA,TGTGCCAGCAGCTCCCTCGGACAGGCTGAAGAGCAGTACTTC,CASSSLGQAEEQYF
TRBV5-6,TRBJ2-5,TRBD2,NA,TGTGCCAGCAGCTTGTTTGGACTAGCGGGGCCAGTCGTTGGAGAGACCCAGTACTTC,CASSLFGLAGPVVGETQYF
TRBV9,TRBJ2-2,TRBD2,NA,TGTGCCAGCAGCTTCGGGGGGGTGAACACCGGGGAGCTGTTTTTT,CASSFGGVNTGELFF
TRBV7-9,TRBJ2-1,NA,once,TGTGCCAGCAGCTTAGGGGTGACAACCGAGGGCAATGAGCAGTTCTTC,CASSLGVTTEGNEQFF
TRBV6-1,TRBJ2-7,NA,once,TGTGCCAGCAAGGACACCCCCTACGAGCAGTACTTC,CASKDTPYEQYF
TRBV19,TRBJ1-5,NA,once,TGTGCCAGTAATAGGGAGCGCAATCAGCCCCAGCATTTT,CASNRERNQPQHF
TRBV5-5,TRBJ1-2,NA,NA,TGTGCCAGCAGCACGACAGATTTCTATGGCTACACCTTC,CASSTTDFYGYTF
TRBV2,TRBJ1-2,NA,once,TGTGCCAGCAGTGAACAGGGGAACTATGGCTACACCTTC,CASSEQGNYGYTF
TRBV14,TRBJ2-1,NA,NA,TGTGCCAGCAGCCAAGATAGCGTCTATGAGCAGTTCTTC,CASSQDSVYEQFF
TRBV2,TRBJ1-5,NA,few,TGTGCCAGCAGTTTACACGGGGGAATGGGCCAGCCCCAGCATTTT,CASSLHGGMGQPQHF
TRBV7-2,TRBJ2-1,NA,NA,TGTGCCAGCAGCCCCTACCCTACCCCCTACAATGAGCAGTTCTTC,CASSPYPTPYNEQFF
TRBV5-1,TRBJ2-2,TRBD1,NA,TGCGCCAGCAGCGCGGGGACAGGCAAACTTAACACCGGGGAGCTGTTTTTT,CASSAGTGKLNTGELFF
TRBV7-9,TRBJ1-4,TRBD1,NA,TGTGCCAGCAGCCAACCTACAGGGGGTACTAATGAAAAACTGTTTTTT,CASSQPTGGTNEKLFF
TRBV27,TRBJ2-5,NA,NA,TGTGCCAGCGCCGCGGAAGAGACCCAGTACTTC,CASAAEETQYF
TRBV25-1,TRBJ2-7,TRBD2,NA,TGTGCCAGCAGTCCCCTTACTAGCGGGAGTGACGAGCAGTACTTC,CASSPLTSGSDEQYF
TRBV28,TRBJ2-7,NA,NA,TGTGCCAGCAGAGGGACATTCTCCGCTTACGAGCAGTACTTC,CASRGTFSAYEQYF
TRBV2,TRBJ2-7,NA,NA,TGTGCCAGCAGTGGAGGGAACGTAGAGCAGTACTTC,CASSGGNVEQYF
TRBV6-5,TRBJ2-7,NA,once,TGTGCCAGCAGTTACTCGGCGGGCTACGAGCAGTACTTC,CASSYSAGYEQYF